This T cell receptor beta chain was sequenced for a study of blood T cell repertoires in COVID-19. Looking at the study overall: The origin of the acute and convalescent COVID-19 samples was the United States, Italy and Spain.

Germline V CDR1 and CDR2: SGHTA, FQGNSA. This CDR3 is built from 12 residues. V lost 2 bases, J lost 10 bases, and 9 bases lay in between. This table comes from immunoSEQ multiplex PCR, and its TCRdb copy is limited to in-frame clones, with some not included. The table lists 310,000 or so clones, around 86% of them singletons. Specimen: peripheral blood. This chain uses TRBV7-2 with TRBJ2-1, with D possibly TRBD1 on 6 matching bases. The clonotype comes from a woman in her twenties or thirties who had recovered from COVID-19. The CDR3 reads CASSLNREEQFF. The CDR3 DNA sequence: TGTGCCAGCAGCTTAAACAGGGAAGAGCAGTTCTTC.